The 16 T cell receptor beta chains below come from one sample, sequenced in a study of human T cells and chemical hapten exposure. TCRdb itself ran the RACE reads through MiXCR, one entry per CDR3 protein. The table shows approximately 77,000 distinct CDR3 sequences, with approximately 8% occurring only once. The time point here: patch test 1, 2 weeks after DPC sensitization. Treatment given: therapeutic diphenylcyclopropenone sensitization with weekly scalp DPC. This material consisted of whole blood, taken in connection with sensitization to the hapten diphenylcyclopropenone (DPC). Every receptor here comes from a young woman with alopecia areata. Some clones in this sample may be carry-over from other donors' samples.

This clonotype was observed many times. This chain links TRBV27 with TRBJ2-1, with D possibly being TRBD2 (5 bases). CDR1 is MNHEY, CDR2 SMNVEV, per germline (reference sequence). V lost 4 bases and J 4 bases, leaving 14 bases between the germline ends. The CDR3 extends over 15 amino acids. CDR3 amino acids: CASSWASGSYNEQFF. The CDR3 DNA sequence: TGTGCCAGCAGTTGGGCCTCTGGGAGTTACAATGAGCAGTTCTTC.

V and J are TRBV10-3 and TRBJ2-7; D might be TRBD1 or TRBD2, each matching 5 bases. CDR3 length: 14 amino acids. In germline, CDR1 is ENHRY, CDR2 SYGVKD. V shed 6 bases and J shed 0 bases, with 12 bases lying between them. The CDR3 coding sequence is TGTGCCATCAGAGGGACGGAGAGCTCCTACGAGCAGTACTTC. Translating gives CAIRGTESSYEQYF.

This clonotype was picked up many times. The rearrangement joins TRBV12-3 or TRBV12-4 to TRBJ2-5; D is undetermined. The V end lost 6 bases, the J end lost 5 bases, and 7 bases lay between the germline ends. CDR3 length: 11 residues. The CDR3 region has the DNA TGTGCCAGCAGGCAAGGGGAGACCCAGTACTTC. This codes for CASRQGETQYF.

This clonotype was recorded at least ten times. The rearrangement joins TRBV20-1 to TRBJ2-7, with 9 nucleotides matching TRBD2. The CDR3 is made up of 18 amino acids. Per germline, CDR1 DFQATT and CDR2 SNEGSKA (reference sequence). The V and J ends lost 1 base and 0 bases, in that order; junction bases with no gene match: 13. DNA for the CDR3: TGCAGTGCTAGAGGTCCCCTTTTTAGCGGGGGCCCCTCCTACGAGCAGTACTTC. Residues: CSARGPLFSGGPSYEQYF.

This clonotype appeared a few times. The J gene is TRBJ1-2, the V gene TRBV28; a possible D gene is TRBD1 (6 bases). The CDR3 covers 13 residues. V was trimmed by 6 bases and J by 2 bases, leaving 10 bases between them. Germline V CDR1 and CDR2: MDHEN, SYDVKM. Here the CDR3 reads CASRTGQNYGYTF. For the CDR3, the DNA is TGTGCCAGCAGGACCGGACAGAACTATGGCTACACCTTC.

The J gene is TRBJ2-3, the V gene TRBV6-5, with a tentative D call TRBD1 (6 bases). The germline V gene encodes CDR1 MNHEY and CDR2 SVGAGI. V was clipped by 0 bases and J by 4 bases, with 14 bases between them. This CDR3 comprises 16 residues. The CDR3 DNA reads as TGTGCCAGCAGTTACTCATTTATCGCAGGGGCAGATACGCAGTATTTT. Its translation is CASSYSFIAGADTQYF.

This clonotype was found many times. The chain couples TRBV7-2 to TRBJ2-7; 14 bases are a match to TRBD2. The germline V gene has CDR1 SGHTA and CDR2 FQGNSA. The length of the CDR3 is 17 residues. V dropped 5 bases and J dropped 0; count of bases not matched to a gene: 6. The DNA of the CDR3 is TGTGCCAGCAGCGGGCGGACTAGCGGGGGGTTCTCCTACGAGCAGTACTTC. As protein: CASSGRTSGGFSYEQYF.

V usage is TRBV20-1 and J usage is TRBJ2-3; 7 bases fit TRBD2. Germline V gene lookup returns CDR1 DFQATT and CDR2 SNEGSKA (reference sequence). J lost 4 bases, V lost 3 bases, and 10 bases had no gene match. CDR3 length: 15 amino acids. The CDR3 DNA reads TGCAGTGCTAGCAACCCTGCGGGGGAGGCAGATACGCAGTATTTT. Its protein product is CSASNPAGEADTQYF.

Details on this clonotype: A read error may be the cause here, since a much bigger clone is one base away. CDR3 loop: CASSYSDEQYF. The CDR3 nucleotides read TGTGCCAGCAGTTACAGCGACGAGCAGTACTTC. This sequence joins TRBV2 and TRBJ2-7; D call uncertain. The CDR3 runs 11 residues. Germline V gene lookup returns CDR1 SNHLY and CDR2 FYNNEI. V was clipped by 5 bases and J by 5 bases, with 7 bases between them. Looking up the rest from reference TRBV2 and TRBJ2-7 gives the full variable domain: EPEVTQTPSHQVTQMGQEVILRCVPISNHLYFYWYRQILGQKVEFLVSFYNNEISEKSEIFDDQFSVERPDGSNFTLKIRSTKLEDSAMYFCASSYSDEQYFGPGTRLTVT.

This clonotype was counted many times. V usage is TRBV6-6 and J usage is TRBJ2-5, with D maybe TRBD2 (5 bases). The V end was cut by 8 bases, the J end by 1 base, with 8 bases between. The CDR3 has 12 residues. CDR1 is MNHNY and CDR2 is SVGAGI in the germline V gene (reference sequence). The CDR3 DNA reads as TGTGCCAGCCGGAGGCCCCAAGAGACCCAGTACTTC. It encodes CASRRPQETQYF.

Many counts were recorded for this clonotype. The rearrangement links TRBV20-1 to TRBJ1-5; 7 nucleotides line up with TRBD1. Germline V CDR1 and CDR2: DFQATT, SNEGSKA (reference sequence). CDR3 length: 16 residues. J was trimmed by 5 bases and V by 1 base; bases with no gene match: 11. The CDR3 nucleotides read TGCAGTGCTAGAGCAGGAGACAGGGCTGAGGATCAGCCCCAGCATTTT. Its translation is CSARAGDRAEDQPQHF.

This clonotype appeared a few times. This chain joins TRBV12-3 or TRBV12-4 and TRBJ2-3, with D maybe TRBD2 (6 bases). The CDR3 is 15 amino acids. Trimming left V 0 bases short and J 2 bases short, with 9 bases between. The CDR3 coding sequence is TGTGCCAGCAGTTTAGCGGGGGGAATCACAGATACGCAGTATTTT. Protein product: CASSLAGGITDTQYF.

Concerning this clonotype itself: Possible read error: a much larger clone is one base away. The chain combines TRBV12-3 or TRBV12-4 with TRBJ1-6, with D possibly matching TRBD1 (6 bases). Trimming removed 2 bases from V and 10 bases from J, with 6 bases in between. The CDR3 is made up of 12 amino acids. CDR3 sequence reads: CASSLRGSPLHF. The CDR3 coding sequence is TGTGCCAGCAGTTTAAGGGGGTCACCCCTCCACTTT.

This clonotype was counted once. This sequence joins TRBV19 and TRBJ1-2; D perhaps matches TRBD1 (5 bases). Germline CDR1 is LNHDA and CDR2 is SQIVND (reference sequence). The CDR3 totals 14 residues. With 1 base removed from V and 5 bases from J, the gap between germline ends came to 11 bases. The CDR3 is CASSIGNRTYGYTF. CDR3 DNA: TGTGCCAGTAGTATAGGCAACCGGACATATGGCTACACCTTC.

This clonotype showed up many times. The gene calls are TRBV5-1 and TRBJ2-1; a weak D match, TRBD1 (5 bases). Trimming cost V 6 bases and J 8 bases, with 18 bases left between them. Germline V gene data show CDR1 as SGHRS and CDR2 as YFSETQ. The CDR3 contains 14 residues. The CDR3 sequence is CASTHKAGNDEQFF. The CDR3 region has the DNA TGCGCCAGCACCCATAAGGCAGGGAACGATGAGCAGTTCTTC.

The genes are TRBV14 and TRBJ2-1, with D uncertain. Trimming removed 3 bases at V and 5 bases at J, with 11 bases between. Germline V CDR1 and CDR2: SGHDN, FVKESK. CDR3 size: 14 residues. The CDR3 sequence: CASSHVLPDNEQFF. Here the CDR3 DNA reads TGTGCCAGCAGCCATGTACTCCCGGACAATGAGCAGTTCTTC.